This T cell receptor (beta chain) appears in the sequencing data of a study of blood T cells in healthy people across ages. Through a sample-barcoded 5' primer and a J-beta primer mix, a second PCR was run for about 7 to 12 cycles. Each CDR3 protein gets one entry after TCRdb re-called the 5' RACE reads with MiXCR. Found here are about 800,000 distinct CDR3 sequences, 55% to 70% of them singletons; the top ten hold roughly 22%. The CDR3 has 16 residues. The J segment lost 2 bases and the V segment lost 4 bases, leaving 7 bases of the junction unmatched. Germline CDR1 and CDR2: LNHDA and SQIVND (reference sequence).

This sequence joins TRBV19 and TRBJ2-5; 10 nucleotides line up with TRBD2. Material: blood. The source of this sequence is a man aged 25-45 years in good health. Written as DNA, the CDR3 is TGTGCCAGTAGTACTCAGACTAGCGGGTTGCAAGAGACCCAGTACTTC. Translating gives CASSTQTSGLQETQYF.